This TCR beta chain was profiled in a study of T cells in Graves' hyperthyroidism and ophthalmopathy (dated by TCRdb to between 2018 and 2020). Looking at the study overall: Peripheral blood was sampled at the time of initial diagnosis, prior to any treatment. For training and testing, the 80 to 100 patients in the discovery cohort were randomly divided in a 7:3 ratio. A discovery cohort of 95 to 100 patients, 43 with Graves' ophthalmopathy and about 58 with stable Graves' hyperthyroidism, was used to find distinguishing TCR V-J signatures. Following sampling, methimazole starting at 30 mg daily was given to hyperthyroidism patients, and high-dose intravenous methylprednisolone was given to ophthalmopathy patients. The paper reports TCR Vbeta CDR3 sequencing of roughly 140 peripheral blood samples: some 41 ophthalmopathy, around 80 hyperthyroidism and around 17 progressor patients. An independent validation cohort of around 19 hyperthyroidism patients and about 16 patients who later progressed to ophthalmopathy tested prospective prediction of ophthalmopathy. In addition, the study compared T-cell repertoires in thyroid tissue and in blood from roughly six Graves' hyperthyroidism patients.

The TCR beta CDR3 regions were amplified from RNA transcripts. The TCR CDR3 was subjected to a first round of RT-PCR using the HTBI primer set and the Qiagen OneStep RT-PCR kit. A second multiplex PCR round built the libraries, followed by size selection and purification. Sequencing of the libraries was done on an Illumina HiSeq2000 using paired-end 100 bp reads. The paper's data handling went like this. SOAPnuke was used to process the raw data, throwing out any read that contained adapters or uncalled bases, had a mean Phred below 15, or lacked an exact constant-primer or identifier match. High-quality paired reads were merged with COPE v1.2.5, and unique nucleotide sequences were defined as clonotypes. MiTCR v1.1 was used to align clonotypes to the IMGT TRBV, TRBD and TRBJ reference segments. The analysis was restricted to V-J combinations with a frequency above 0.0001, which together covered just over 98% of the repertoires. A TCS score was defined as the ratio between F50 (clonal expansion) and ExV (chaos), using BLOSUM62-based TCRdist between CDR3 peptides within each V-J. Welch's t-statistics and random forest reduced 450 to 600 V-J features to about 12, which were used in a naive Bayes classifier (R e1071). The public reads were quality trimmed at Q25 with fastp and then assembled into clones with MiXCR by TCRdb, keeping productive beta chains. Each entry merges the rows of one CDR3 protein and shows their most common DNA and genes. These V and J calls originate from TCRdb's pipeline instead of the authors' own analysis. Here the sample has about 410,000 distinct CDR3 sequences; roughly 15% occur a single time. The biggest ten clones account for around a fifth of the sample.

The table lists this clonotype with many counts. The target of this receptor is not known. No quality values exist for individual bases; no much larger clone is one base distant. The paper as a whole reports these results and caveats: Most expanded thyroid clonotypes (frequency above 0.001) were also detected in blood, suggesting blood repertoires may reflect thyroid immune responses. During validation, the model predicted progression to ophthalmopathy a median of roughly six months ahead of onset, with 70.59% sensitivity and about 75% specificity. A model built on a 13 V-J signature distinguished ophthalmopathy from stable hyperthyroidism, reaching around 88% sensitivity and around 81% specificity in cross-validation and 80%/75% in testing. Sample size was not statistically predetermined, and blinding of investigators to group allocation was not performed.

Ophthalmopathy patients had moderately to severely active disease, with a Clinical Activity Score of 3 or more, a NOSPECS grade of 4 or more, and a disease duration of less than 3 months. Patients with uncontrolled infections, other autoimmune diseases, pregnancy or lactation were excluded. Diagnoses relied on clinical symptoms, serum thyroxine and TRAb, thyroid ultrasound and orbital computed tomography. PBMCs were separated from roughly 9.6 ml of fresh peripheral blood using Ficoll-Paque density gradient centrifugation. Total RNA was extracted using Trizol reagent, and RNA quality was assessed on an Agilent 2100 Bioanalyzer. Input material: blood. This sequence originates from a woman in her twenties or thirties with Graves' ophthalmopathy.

The DNA sequence is given as TGTGCCAGCAGTTTCCTAGCGGGGGGCCTAGCCAAAAACATTCAGTACTTC. This codes for CASSFLAGGLAKNIQYF. The rearrangement joined TRBV12-3 or TRBV12-4 to TRBJ2-4, with 11 middle bases fitting TRBD2. The cysteine opens and the phenylalanine closes a CDR3 of 17 amino acids. The read is trimmed to its CDR3 DNA, 51 bases read in frame from base 1. V is trimmed back by 3 bases and J by 0 bases, and the junction contains 4 bases that no gene match accounts for.